One and the same sample provided the 27 T cell receptor beta chains below, sequenced in a study of T-cell memory formation after mild COVID-19 (dated by TCRdb to about 2021). Libraries were made using 5' RACE. The listed sequencing device is Illumina NovaSeq 6000. TCRdb reprocessed the public reads (quality trimming at Q25 with fastp, clone calling with MiXCR) and kept in-frame beta chains. Each CDR3 protein appears once, grouped with its most common genes and DNA. For this sample the table gives approximately 580,000 distinct CDR3 sequences, of which roughly 20% were detected only once. The ten largest clones represent around an eighth of the sample. The specimen sequenced was PBMCs or a T cell subset sorted from them (not recorded which). The receptors were sampled from an adult woman who had mild COVID-19 (a few samples of this study predate the infection). The sample titles of this study are shuffled in the database, so cell type and time point are left out; the donor was told from shared clones.

The genes are TRBV4-1 and TRBJ2-7, with 8 bases that match TRBD2. CDR1 is MGHRA, CDR2 YSYEKL, per germline. The V and J ends lost 2 bases and 1 base, in that order; junction bases with no gene match: 7. CDR3 size: 16 residues. The CDR3 sequence: CASSQSEGLGSYEQYF. CDR3 sequence (DNA): TGCGCCAGCAGCCAAAGTGAGGGACTAGGTTCCTACGAGCAGTACTTC.

This clonotype has more than one count but fewer than ten. The chain couples TRBV9 to TRBJ2-7; possibly TRBD1 for D (6 bases). CDR3 length: 16 amino acids. Germline assignment: CDR1 SGDLS and CDR2 YYNGEE. V was shortened by 2 bases and J by 3 bases, with 18 bases between the two germline ends. CDR3 in amino acids: CASSVLGTPQIYEQYF. CDR3 bases: TGTGCCAGCAGCGTTCTAGGGACACCACAAATCTACGAGCAGTACTTC.

This chain connects TRBV5-1 to TRBJ2-6; a weak D match, TRBD1 (6 bases). The CDR3 spans 17 residues. V was shortened by 0 bases and J by 0 bases, with 10 bases between the two germline ends. Germline CDR1 reads SGHRS; CDR2 reads YFSETQ. The CDR3 loop reads CASSLGKQGSGANVLTF. The CDR3 DNA is TGCGCCAGCAGCTTGGGGAAACAGGGCTCTGGGGCCAACGTCCTGACTTTC.

This clonotype occurred a few times. The chain joins TRBV6-5 to TRBJ1-1; no firm D call. V was pared by 8 bases and J by 2 bases, with 12 bases between. The germline V gene encodes CDR1 MNHEY and CDR2 SVGAGI. CDR3 length equals 13 residues. The chain's CDR3 is CASRRGANTEAFF. CDR3 in DNA: TGTGCCAGCCGACGAGGAGCCAACACTGAAGCTTTCTTT.

V usage is TRBV29-1 and J usage is TRBJ2-5; TRBD2 matches at 12 bases. With 8 bases clipped from V and 2 bases from J, the junction kept 27 bases outside the gene matches. Germline V gives CDR1 SQVTM, CDR2 ANQGSEA. This CDR3 has 21 amino acids. The CDR3 spells CSIFGLAGSASGWVTQETQYF. The CDR3 nucleotides read TGCAGCATCTTTGGACTAGCGGGATCCGCTTCCGGCTGGGTGACACAAGAGACCCAGTACTTC.

There are a few counts of this clonotype. The chain links TRBV6-6 to TRBJ2-7; the match to TRBD1 covers 9 bases. The CDR3 runs 15 residues. The V and J ends lost 5 bases and 4 bases, in that order; junction bases with no gene match: 9. The germline gives CDR1 MNHNY, CDR2 SVGAGI (reference sequence). DNA for the CDR3: TGTGCCAGCAGTGTTACGGACAGGGGTGGGTACGAGCAGTACTTC. Its protein product is CASSVTDRGGYEQYF.

This rearrangement joins TRBV20-1 to TRBJ2-1, with 14 bases that match TRBD2. CDR3 length: 17 amino acids. Per germline, CDR1 DFQATT and CDR2 SNEGSKA (reference sequence). V gave up 1 base and J gave up 3 bases; unmatched junction bases: 5. The CDR3 protein is CSARAGLAGGRYNEQFF. CDR3 DNA: TGCAGTGCTAGAGCAGGACTAGCGGGGGGCCGCTACAATGAGCAGTTCTTC.

This clonotype was recorded at least ten times. The genes are TRBV3-1 and TRBJ1-5; D call uncertain. This CDR3 region has 15 residues. Germline-derived CDR1 and CDR2 are LGHDT and YNNKEL (reference sequence). V shed 5 bases and J shed 2 bases, with 13 bases lying between them. The chain's CDR3 is CASSFTMNGNQPQHF. The CDR3 region has the DNA TGTGCCAGCAGCTTCACCATGAACGGCAATCAGCCCCAGCATTTT.

The rearrangement links TRBV11-2 to TRBJ2-7, with 8 bases lining up with TRBD1. The V segment lost 4 bases and the J segment 4 bases; nucleotides outside the gene matches: 6. Germline values: CDR1 SGHAT, CDR2 FQNNGV. This CDR3 spans 14 amino acids. DNA of the CDR3: TGTGCCAGCAGCTCGACAGGGGTGGGTTACGAGCAGTACTTC. Protein sequence: CASSSTGVGYEQYF.

In this sample, this clonotype turned up a few times. This chain uses TRBV19 with TRBJ1-1; D not resolved. CDR3 length equals 14 residues. Trimming took off 7 bases at V and 6 bases at J, with 18 bases between the two ends. Germline values: CDR1 LNHDA, CDR2 SQIVND (reference sequence). In DNA, the CDR3 is TGTGCCAGTAATTCCGGGGTGAAAGGCGCTGAAGCTTTCTTT. It yields the protein CASNSGVKGAEAFF.

The chain is built from TRBV4-1 and TRBJ2-7; 8 bases fit TRBD2. The CDR3 consists of 14 residues. CDR1 and CDR2 (germline): MGHRA, YSYEKL. J gave up 6 bases and V 3 bases, and 7 bases lay outside the gene matches. The CDR3 loop reads CASSQPGLGSEQYF. The CDR3 bases are TGCGCCAGCAGCCAGCCGGGACTAGGATCCGAGCAGTACTTC.

This clonotype was observed a few times. The J gene is TRBJ2-1, the V gene TRBV11-3; D unclear. The length of the CDR3 is 13 residues. CDR1 is SGHNT, CDR2 YENEEA, per germline. V lost 3 bases, J lost 5 bases, and 8 bases lay in between. For the CDR3, the DNA is TGTGCCAGCAGCTTCTCCAACCACAATGAGCAGTTCTTC. It encodes CASSFSNHNEQFF.

The gene calls are TRBV5-1 and TRBJ2-7, with 9 bases matching TRBD1. V lost 4 bases, J lost 3 bases, and 5 bases stayed unmatched. The germline gives CDR1 SGHRS, CDR2 YFSETQ. The CDR3 length is 14 residues. The CDR3 coding sequence is TGCGCCAGCAGCATTGGGACAGGGTACTACGAGCAGTACTTC. It yields the protein CASSIGTGYYEQYF. The full variable domain, rest sourced from reference TRBV5-1 and TRBJ2-7, is KAGVTQTPRYLIKTRGQQVTLSCSPISGHRSVSWYQQTPGQGLQFLFEYFSETQRNKGNFPGRFSGRQFSNSRSEMNVSTLELGDSALYLCASSIGTGYYEQYFGPGTRLTVT.

This clonotype was recorded a few times. V and J are TRBV12-3 or TRBV12-4 and TRBJ2-5; no clear D gene. V was trimmed by 1 base and J by 7 bases, leaving 4 bases between them. The CDR3 consists of 11 residues. In DNA, the CDR3 is TGTGCCAGCAGTTTAGAAGGGACCCAGTACTTC. Amino acids: CASSLEGTQYF.

This clonotype was found a few times. The V and J genes are TRBV20-1 and TRBJ2-7; 11 bases are a match to TRBD2. Germline trimming cut 6 bases from V and 2 bases from J; bases unmatched to any gene: 3. CDR1 is DFQATT and CDR2 is SNEGSKA in the germline V gene (reference sequence). This CDR3 has 13 amino acids. Here the CDR3 DNA reads TGCAGTGCCCTTAGCGGGGGGGCCTACGAGCAGTACTTC. Its protein product is CSALSGGAYEQYF.

This chain uses TRBV7-6 with TRBJ2-7; 8 bases line up with TRBD2. This CDR3 contains 12 residues. Trimming at V came to 11 bases and at J to 3 bases, leaving 6 bases not matched to a gene. Germline CDR1 and CDR2: SGHVS and FNYEAQ. CDR3 coding DNA: TGTGCCCTCGGGGGGGATGACTACGAGCAGTACTTC. Translating gives CALGGDDYEQYF.

The J gene is TRBJ2-7, the V gene TRBV27; D is ambiguous. Germline lookup yields CDR1 MNHEY and CDR2 SMNVEV (reference sequence). Trimming left V 8 bases short and J 0 bases short, with 8 bases between. The CDR3 is 12 residues long. The CDR3 loop reads CASGWGSYEQYF. The CDR3 coding sequence is TGTGCCAGCGGGTGGGGCTCCTACGAGCAGTACTTC.

This clonotype was seen only a few times. V gene TRBV27 combines with J gene TRBJ2-7; D remains ambiguous. Between the trimmed V and J ends, which lost 0 bases and 7 bases, there was a span of 7 bases. The germline V gene encodes CDR1 MNHEY and CDR2 SMNVEV (reference sequence). CDR3 length: 12 amino acids. The CDR3 here is CASSLSGREQYF. The CDR3 DNA sequence: TGTGCCAGCAGTTTATCCGGGCGAGAGCAGTACTTC.

The chain couples TRBV5-5 to TRBJ1-6, with 9 bases fitting TRBD1. The germline gives CDR1 SGHKS, CDR2 YYEKEE (reference sequence). The CDR3 has 15 amino acids. Unmatched junction bases numbered 8, after V lost 1 base and J lost 12 bases. Here the CDR3 DNA reads TGTGCCAGCAGCTTGCCCGTGACAGGGGGAGGACCCCTCCACTTT. Translated: CASSLPVTGGGPLHF.

There are a few counts of this clonotype. The rearrangement links TRBV12-3 or TRBV12-4 to TRBJ2-7; D is ambiguous. Trimming took 2 bases from V and 4 from J, leaving 12 bases between them. The CDR3 totals 14 residues. DNA of the CDR3: TGTGCCAGCAGTTTACAGAAAAGGATTTACGAGCAGTACTTC. Its translation is CASSLQKRIYEQYF.

In its sample, this clonotype was seen a few times. The chain carries TRBV15 and TRBJ1-2, with D maybe TRBD1 (6 bases). With 4 bases removed from V and 5 bases from J, the gap between germline ends came to 11 bases. The length of the CDR3 is 13 residues. From germline, CDR1 is LNHNV and CDR2 YYDKDF (reference sequence). CDR3 DNA sequence: TGTGCCACCAGCAACGACAGGCTATATGGCTACACCTTC. Encoded protein: CATSNDRLYGYTF. Full variable domain (rest looked up from reference TRBV15 and TRBJ1-2): DAMVIQNPRYQVTQFGKPVTLSCSQTLNHNVMYWYQQKSSQAPKLLFHYYDKDFNNEADTPDNFQSRRPNTSFCFLDIRSPGLGDTAMYLCATSNDRLYGYTFGSGTRLTVV.

This clonotype came up many times. The rearrangement joins TRBV6-5 to TRBJ2-3; 15 nucleotides agree with TRBD2. Germline assignment: CDR1 MNHEY and CDR2 SVGAGI. Trimming at V came to 9 bases and at J to 9 bases, leaving 13 bases not matched to a gene. The CDR3 totals 16 residues. CDR3 protein: CASGPGTSGGPGTQYF. For the CDR3, the DNA is TGTGCCAGTGGCCCCGGGACTAGCGGGGGGCCAGGAACGCAGTATTTT.

In DNA form, the CDR3 reads TGCAGTGCTAAGACGCTAGCGGGGTCCTACAATGAGCAGTTCTTC. This encodes CSAKTLAGSYNEQFF. The rearrangement uses TRBV20-1 and TRBJ2-1, with 9 bases identical to TRBD2. Germline loops: CDR1 DFQATT, CDR2 SNEGSKA (reference sequence). J was trimmed by 1 base and V by 4 bases; bases with no gene match: 5. The CDR3 runs 15 residues.

The CDR3 DNA reads as TGTGCCAGCAGCCCAGGGGGCAACAATCAGCCCCAGCATTTT. The encoded protein is CASSPGGNNQPQHF. The chain employs TRBV7-2 and TRBJ1-5, with 8 bases that match TRBD1. The J segment lost 3 bases and the V segment lost 5 bases, leaving 3 bases of the junction unmatched. This CDR3 has 14 residues. CDR1 SGHTA and CDR2 FQGNSA come from the germline V gene. Full variable domain (missing parts from reference TRBV7-2 and TRBJ1-5): GAGVSQSPSNKVTEKGKDVELRCDPISGHTALYWYRQSLGQGLEFLIYFQGNSAPDKSGLPSDRFSAERTGGSVSTLTIQRTQQEDSAVYLCASSPGGNNQPQHFGDGTRLSIL.

In this sample, this clonotype turned up a few times. The chain couples TRBV7-2 to TRBJ2-1; 8 bases are a match to TRBD2. Trimming took 1 base from V and 12 from J; bases not matched to a gene: 8. The CDR3 spans 14 residues. The germline V gene has CDR1 SGHTA and CDR2 FQGNSA. CDR3 residues: CASSLGTERELQFF. The DNA of the CDR3 is TGTGCCAGCAGCTTAGGTACGGAGCGGGAGCTGCAGTTCTTC.

The rearrangement joins TRBV20-1 to TRBJ1-6; TRBD1 might be the D (5 bases). The germline CDR1 and CDR2 sequences are DFQATT and SNEGSKA (reference sequence). The CDR3 spans 13 residues. V was shortened by 5 bases and J by 8 bases, with 13 bases between the two germline ends. The CDR3, as DNA: TGCAGTGCTGGGGACGTCCCGGATTCACCCCTCCACTTT. Protein product: CSAGDVPDSPLHF.

This clonotype came up a few times. The chain links TRBV4-1 to TRBJ2-3, with TRBD2 as a possible D gene (6 bases). The CDR3 is 15 amino acids. Deletions cut 4 bases from V and 0 bases from J, with 11 bases between. CDR1 is MGHRA, CDR2 YSYEKL, per germline. The CDR3 DNA follows: TGCGCCAGCAGCCCCCTGGGGACTAGCACAGATACGCAGTATTTT. Translation: CASSPLGTSTDTQYF.